These 18 T cell receptor beta chains were sequenced from one sample in a study of regulatory T cells in long-lasting Graves disease. Indicated time point: newly diagnosed GD, antithyroid drugs for less than 3 months. Generation of the TCR library employed RNA extracted from PBMCs. Arm-PCR of CDR3 regions and iRepertoire HTBI primers were the basis on which TCR beta libraries were built. TCRdb ran MiXCR on the multiplex PCR reads and lists one entry per CDR3 protein. Counted here are 400,000 to 500,000 distinct CDR3 sequences, around 15% occurring once; the ten biggest clones make up about a sixth. The data were also submitted as part of a second study, on T cells in Graves' hyperthyroidism and ophthalmopathy.

Sample: peripheral blood mononuclear cells (PBMCs), taken at new diagnosis, from a patient treated with antithyroid drugs. The receptors derive from a woman in her forties or fifties with Graves disease.

This clonotype was detected only a few times. V usage is TRBV6-1 and J usage is TRBJ1-2, with a weak D call TRBD1 (6 bases). The germline V gene encodes CDR1 MNHNS and CDR2 SASEGT. This CDR3 has 12 amino acids. The germline V and J ends were trimmed by 4 bases and 4 bases, with 7 bases remaining between them. CDR3 sequence: CASSVRGYGYTF. The CDR3 DNA follows: TGTGCCAGCAGTGTCAGGGGCTATGGCTACACCTTC.

This clonotype was observed at least ten times. V usage is TRBV28 and J usage is TRBJ2-2, with D possibly being TRBD1 (5 bases). This CDR3 is built from 15 residues. CDR1 MDHEN and CDR2 SYDVKM come from the germline V gene. V was clipped by 2 bases and J by 6 bases, with 13 bases between them. Here the CDR3 DNA reads TGTGCCAGCAGTTTAAGGACAAGTAGGGCCGGGGAGCTGTTTTTT. This gives the protein CASSLRTSRAGELFF.

This clonotype was seen more than once but under ten times. CDR3 bases: TGCGCCAGCAGCCCGACTTGGACTGGGACCCAGTACTTC. Translated, it gives CASSPTWTGTQYF. The chain carries TRBV5-1 and TRBJ2-5; tentative D call: TRBD2 (5 bases). Germline CDR1 and CDR2: SGHRS and YFSETQ. With 4 bases removed from V and 7 bases from J, the gap between germline ends came to 14 bases. The CDR3 is made up of 13 amino acids.

To note about this clonotype: At one of its ends the junction is not consistent with the germline gene, which may arise from a read error. This chain connects TRBV19 to TRBJ2-1, with TRBD2 identical over 7 bases. The length of the CDR3 is 19 residues. The germline gives CDR1 LNHDA, CDR2 SQIVND (reference sequence). The CDR3 spells CASSMFPSGTRSSYSEQFF. CDR3 DNA sequence: TGTGCCAGTAGTATGTTCCCCAGCGGGACGAGGAGCTCCTACAGTGAGCAGTTCTTC.

This clonotype has a single count. This could be a read error, since a much larger clone is one nucleotide away. The genes are TRBV5-1 and TRBJ2-7; 12 bases fit TRBD2. With 0 bases clipped from V and 7 bases from J, the junction kept 11 bases outside the gene matches. The CDR3 loop spans 17 amino acids. The germline V gene has CDR1 SGHRS and CDR2 YFSETQ. CDR3 protein: CASSLVLAGGPGNEQYF. Here the CDR3 DNA reads TGCGCCAGCAGCTTGGTCCTAGCGGGAGGGCCGGGCAATGAGCAGTACTTC. Using reference TRBV5-1 and TRBJ2-7 for the parts outside the CDR3, the full variable domain is KAGVTQTPRYLIKTRGQQVTLSCSPISGHRSVSWYQQTPGQGLQFLFEYFSETQRNKGNFPGRFSGRQFSNSRSEMNVSTLELGDSALYLCASSLVLAGGPGNEQYFGPGTRLTVT.

This clonotype has at least ten counts. The gene calls are TRBV7-3 and TRBJ2-7; tentatively, D is TRBD1 (8 bases). The CDR3 has 13 amino acids. The germline gives CDR1 SGHTA, CDR2 FQGTGA. V dropped 4 bases and J dropped 6 bases, with 13 bases sitting between them. CDR3 loop: CASSSTGGGEQYF. As DNA, the CDR3 is TGTGCCAGCAGCTCCACAGGGGGGGGCGAGCAGTACTTC.

In its sample, this clonotype was seen many times. The chain recombines TRBV9 with TRBJ1-5; tentative D call: TRBD1 (5 bases). The CDR3 sequence is 15 residues long. The germline CDR1 and CDR2 sequences are SGDLS and YYNGEE. Trimming cost V 3 bases and J 0 bases, with 10 bases left between them. CDR3 region: CASSGGGDSNQPQHF. The CDR3 DNA follows: TGTGCCAGCAGCGGGGGAGGGGATAGCAATCAGCCCCAGCATTTT.

This clonotype was recorded a few times. V usage is TRBV7-8 and J usage is TRBJ2-2; either TRBD1 or TRBD2 may supply D (7 bases each). The V gene lost 1 base and the J gene lost 3 bases, with 18 bases spanning the gap. Germline V CDR1 and CDR2: SGHVS, FQNEAQ. The CDR3 has 18 amino acids. CDR3 loop: CASSLVRGREWDTGELFF. The CDR3 DNA reads as TGTGCCAGCAGCTTAGTCAGGGGGAGGGAGTGGGACACCGGGGAGCTGTTTTTT.

This clonotype was detected ten times or more. The chain combines TRBV5-1 with TRBJ1-1; D gene unclear. V lost 5 bases and J 4 bases, leaving 9 bases between the germline ends. Per germline, CDR1 SGHRS and CDR2 YFSETQ. The CDR3 length is 12 residues. The CDR3 loop is CASSSSLTEAFF. CDR3 DNA sequence: TGCGCCAGCAGTTCCAGCCTCACTGAAGCTTTCTTT.

This clonotype was seen more than once but under ten times. The CDR3 nucleotides read TGTGCCAGCAGCTTGGACAGGGGAGTTGGAAACACCATATATTTT. Its translation is CASSLDRGVGNTIYF. The chain couples TRBV5-8 to TRBJ1-3; 7 bases agree with TRBD1. CDR3 length: 15 amino acids. The germline gives CDR1 SGHTS, CDR2 YDEGEE. Trimming took 0 bases from V and 3 from J; bases not matched to a gene: 3.

This clonotype was found a few times. The V and J genes are TRBV13 and TRBJ2-7; D is undetermined. CDR1 PRHDT and CDR2 FYEKMQ come from the germline V gene (reference sequence). V lost 5 bases and J 4 bases, leaving 9 bases between the germline ends. This CDR3 contains 12 residues. The CDR3: CASSESKYEQYF. The CDR3 DNA reads as TGTGCCAGCAGCGAATCGAAATACGAGCAGTACTTC.

The table lists this clonotype with a few counts. The chain is built from TRBV5-6 and TRBJ2-7; 9 bases agree with TRBD2. V was clipped by 2 bases and J by 5 bases; unmatched bases: 5. This CDR3 spans 14 amino acids. Germline CDR1 SGHDT, CDR2 YYEEEE. Here the CDR3 DNA reads TGTGCCAGCAGCTTAAGCGGGAGGCCCCACGAGCAGTACTTC. This gives the protein CASSLSGRPHEQYF.

This sequence joins TRBV10-3 and TRBJ2-2; TRBD1 agrees at 7 bases. The CDR3 length is 16 residues. Germline CDR1 reads ENHRY; CDR2 reads SYGVKD. Losses at the gene ends were 5 bases for V and 5 bases for J; bases not matched to a gene: 11. The CDR3 loop is CAISTKTGRFTGELFF. The CDR3 nucleotides are TGTGCCATCAGTACAAAGACAGGGCGGTTTACCGGGGAGCTGTTTTTT.

The chain is built from TRBV19 and TRBJ1-5; 8 nucleotides match TRBD1. Germline assignment: CDR1 LNHDA and CDR2 SQIVND (reference sequence). The CDR3 is 20 residues long. V shed 4 bases and J 4 bases; nucleotides not matched to a gene: 21. CDR3 protein: CASSKGQGHSIGSGNQPQHF. The CDR3 bases are TGTGCCAGTAGTAAAGGACAGGGACATAGTATCGGGTCTGGGAATCAGCCCCAGCATTTT.

The table lists this clonotype with many counts. V usage is TRBV7-9 and J usage is TRBJ2-5; tentative D call: TRBD2 (6 bases). This CDR3 has 15 residues. Deletions cut 6 bases from V and 5 bases from J, with 19 bases between. The germline gives CDR1 SEHNR, CDR2 FQNEAQ (reference sequence). The CDR3 loop is CASRIDSGGWETQYF. The CDR3 nucleotides are TGTGCCAGCAGGATTGACAGCGGAGGGTGGGAGACCCAGTACTTC.

Worth noting for this clonotype: Since a much larger clone is just one base distant, this may be a read error. The chain links TRBV27 to TRBJ2-1; possibly TRBD1 or TRBD2 for D (5 bases each). V lost 3 bases and J 7 bases, leaving 7 bases between the germline ends. Germline V gives CDR1 MNHEY, CDR2 SMNVEV (reference sequence). The CDR3 covers 12 residues. CDR3 DNA sequence: TGTGCCAGCAGTTTCGAGGGGAATGAGCAGTTCTTC. Translated, it gives CASSFEGNEQFF.

This chain joins TRBV6-1 and TRBJ2-2, with TRBD2 identical over 13 bases. There are 15 residues in the CDR3. Germline values: CDR1 MNHNS, CDR2 SASEGT. V was clipped by 6 bases and J by 7 bases; unmatched bases: 5. The CDR3 DNA is TGTGCCAGCAGAGGACTAGCGGGAGAGGTCGGGGAGCTGTTTTTT. This translates into CASRGLAGEVGELFF.

This clonotype occurred many times. The chain is built from TRBV7-9 and TRBJ1-2; TRBD1 agrees at 7 bases. Germline CDR1 reads SEHNR; CDR2 reads FQNEAQ (reference sequence). The CDR3 runs to 13 residues. V gave up 5 bases and J gave up 8 bases; unmatched junction bases: 8. The CDR3 loop reads CASSPVTGIGYTF. CDR3 nucleotide sequence: TGTGCCAGCAGCCCCGTGACAGGGATCGGCTACACCTTC.